This note documents a single T cell receptor beta chain sequence. The data originate from a study of blood T cell repertoires in COVID-19. The overall study: There were acute and convalescent COVID-19 samples, and they came from the United States, Italy and Spain. The cDNA or gDNA used as material had been derived from T cells, B-cell-depleted T cells, or PBMCs.

The CDR3 runs 15 residues. Between the trimmed V and J ends, which lost 2 bases and 1 base, there was a span of 9 bases. CDR1 SGDLS and CDR2 YYNGEE come from the germline V gene. In the original processing: Estimation of nucleated cell counts relied on the amplification of reference gene primers. Here immunoSEQ multiplex PCR was the method, and the copy in TCRdb shows in-frame clones only, minus some. That table gives V, J and clone size, and the DNA gave D and trimming. The repertoire holds roughly 190,000 clones, with approximately 89% as singletons. The rearrangement links TRBV9 to TRBJ2-2; D is perhaps TRBD1 (5 bases). The origin of this receptor is a woman in her sixties with acute or convalescent COVID-19. Sequencing input: peripheral blood. The CDR3 protein is CASSVTVLNTGELFF. CDR3 coding DNA: TGTGCCAGCAGCGTGACAGTTCTGAACACCGGGGAGCTGTTTTTT.